This T cell receptor beta chain was sequenced for a study of T-cell reconstitution after alpha-beta-depleted transplantation in children (dated by TCRdb to the mid-2010s). About the full investigation: T-cell immune reconstitution after TCRalphabeta/CD19-depleted allogeneic hematopoietic cell transplantation in children was quantitatively tracked in the study by means of TCR repertoire profiling. General study outcomes and caveats: Over subsequent months, a decline in hyperexpanded clone frequencies was noted, and after one year, T-cell counts and TCRbeta diversity were mostly ascribed to newly produced T cells. About two months after transplant, the apparently early recovery of alphabetaT-cell counts reportedly depended on just several hundred clones that had expanded rapidly and came from non-depleted graft cells. In some patients, the high TCRbeta diversity seen at day 60 was put down to recipient T cells and intrathymic progenitors that had survived conditioning.

The treatment or condition label here, explained by the study, means: allogeneic hematopoietic cell transplantation with graft depleted of TCRalphabeta T cells and CD19 B cells. The children who served as transplant recipients had been given grafts of TCRalphabeta/CD19-depleted allogeneic hematopoietic cells. Ten or more counts support this clonotype. Its antigen specificity is not known. Base quality data are lacking; no much larger clone is found one base away. CDR1 SQVTM and CDR2 ANQGSEA were looked up in the germline V gene. From cysteine to phenylalanine, the CDR3 is 14 amino acids long. The DNA shown is the 42-base CDR3, in frame from base 1. V drops 2 bases and J drops 3 bases, leaving 13 bases in between. The method behind the library was PCR. TCRdb records Illumina HiSeq 2500 as the sequencer. Molecular barcoding was employed in the preparation of TCR libraries, with unique molecular identifiers being used to normalize TCRbeta repertoire quantification. TCRdb itself trimmed the public reads at Q25 with fastp, ran MiXCR and retained productive beta chains. Rows are unified per CDR3 protein, each entry keeping the most common DNA and genes. This sample is represented by some 120,000 distinct CDR3 sequences; about 9.5% of them were singletons. Of the sample, around 24% falls within the top ten clones.

This sequence was found in a girl younger than two who had a stem cell transplant for combined immunodeficiency, so the T cells may come from the graft donor. The chain couples TRBV29-1 to TRBJ1-2; TRBD1 could be the D gene, as 6 bases match. Material: PBMCs, mostly from graft donor cells, obtained 180 days after TCRalphabeta/CD19-depleted stem cell transplant. The CDR3 reads CSVERGGTHYGYTF. The DNA sequence follows: TGCAGCGTTGAAAGGGGGGGAACCCACTATGGCTACACCTTC.